The present T cell receptor (beta chain) was sequenced within a study of T cells in tuberculosis. General study findings and limits: Shorter CDR3-alpha in active tuberculosis partly drove smaller distances. Active tuberculosis TCR-alpha repertoires lay closer to GMM-specific TCRs than IGRA-negative controls, suggesting clonal expansion.

The method was immunoSEQ multiplex PCR; TCRdb's version includes in-frame clones alone and lacks a portion of them. The data hold some 10,000 clones, with over 90% observed a single time. Each clinical donor contributed on average about 100,000 T cells from unsorted cryopreserved PBMC. A remark on this clone: Its antigen is undetermined.

V lost 0 bases, J lost 4 bases, and 10 bases lay in between. The CDR3 runs to 15 residues. Germline loops: CDR1 ENHRY, CDR2 SYGVKD. V usage is TRBV10-3 and J usage is TRBJ1-3, with TRBD1 as a possible D gene (5 bases). Sequenced input: PBMCs. The receptor was derived from an adult with tuberculosis. CDR3 loop: CAISESGDLGNTIYF. Written as DNA, the CDR3 is TGTGCCATCAGTGAGTCAGGGGATCTGGGAAACACCATATATTTT.